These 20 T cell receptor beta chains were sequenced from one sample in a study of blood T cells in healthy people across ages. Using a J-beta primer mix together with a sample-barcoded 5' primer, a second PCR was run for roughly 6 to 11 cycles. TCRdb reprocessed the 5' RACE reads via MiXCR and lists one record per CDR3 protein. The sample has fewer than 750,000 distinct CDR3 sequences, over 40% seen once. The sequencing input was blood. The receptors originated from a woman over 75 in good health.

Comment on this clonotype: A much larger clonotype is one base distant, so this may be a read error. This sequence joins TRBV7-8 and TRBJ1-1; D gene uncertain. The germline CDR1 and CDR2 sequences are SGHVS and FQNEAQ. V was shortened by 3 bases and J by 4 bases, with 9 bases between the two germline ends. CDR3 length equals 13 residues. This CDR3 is CASSFRMITEAFF. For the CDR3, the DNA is TGTGCCAGCAGCTTTCGGATGATCACTGAAGCTTTCTTT.

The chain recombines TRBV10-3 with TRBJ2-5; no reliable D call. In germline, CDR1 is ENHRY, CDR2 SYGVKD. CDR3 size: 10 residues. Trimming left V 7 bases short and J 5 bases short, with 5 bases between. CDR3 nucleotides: TGTGCCATCAAACCGGAGACCCAGTACTTC. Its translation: CAIKPETQYF.

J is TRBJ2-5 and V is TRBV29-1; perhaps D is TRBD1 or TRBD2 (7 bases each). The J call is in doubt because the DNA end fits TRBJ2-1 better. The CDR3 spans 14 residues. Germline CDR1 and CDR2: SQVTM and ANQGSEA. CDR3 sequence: CSVGEGGGQETQFF. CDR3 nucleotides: TGCAGCGTTGGAGAGGGAGGGGGCCAAGAGACCCAGTTCTTC.

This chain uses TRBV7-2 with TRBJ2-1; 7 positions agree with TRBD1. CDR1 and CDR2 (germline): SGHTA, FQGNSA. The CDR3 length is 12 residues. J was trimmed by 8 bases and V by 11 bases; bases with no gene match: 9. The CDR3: CAGRDRVDEQFF. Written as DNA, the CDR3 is TGTGCCGGCCGTGACAGGGTCGATGAGCAGTTCTTC.

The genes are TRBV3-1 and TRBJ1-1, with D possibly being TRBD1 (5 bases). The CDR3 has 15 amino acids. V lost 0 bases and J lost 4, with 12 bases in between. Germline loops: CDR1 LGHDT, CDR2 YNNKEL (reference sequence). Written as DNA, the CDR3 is TGTGCCAGCAGCCAAGAGACGGGCAGGGTCACTGAAGCTTTCTTT. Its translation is CASSQETGRVTEAFF. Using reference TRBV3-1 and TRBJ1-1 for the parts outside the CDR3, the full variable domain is DTAVSQTPKYLVTQMGNDKSIKCEQNLGHDTMYWYKQDSKKFLKIMFSYNNKELIINETVPNRFSPKSPDKAHLNLHINSLELGDSAVYFCASSQETGRVTEAFFGQGTRLTVV.

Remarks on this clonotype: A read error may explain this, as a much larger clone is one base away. The CDR3, as DNA: TGTGCCAGCAGTTGGGTAGTAATGAATGAGCAGTTCTTC. Amino acids: CASSWVVMNEQFF. The chain combines TRBV28 with TRBJ2-1; D gene uncertain. V dropped 4 bases and J dropped 7 bases, with 11 bases sitting between them. This CDR3 contains 13 residues. The germline CDR1 and CDR2 sequences are MDHEN and SYDVKM.

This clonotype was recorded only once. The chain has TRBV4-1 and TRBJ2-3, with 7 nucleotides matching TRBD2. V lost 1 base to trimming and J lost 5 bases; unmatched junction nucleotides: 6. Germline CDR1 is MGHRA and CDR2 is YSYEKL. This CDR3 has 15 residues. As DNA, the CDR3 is TGCGCCAGCAGCCAAGGAGGGAGGGTCGTAGATACGCAGTATTTT. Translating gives CASSQGGRVVDTQYF.

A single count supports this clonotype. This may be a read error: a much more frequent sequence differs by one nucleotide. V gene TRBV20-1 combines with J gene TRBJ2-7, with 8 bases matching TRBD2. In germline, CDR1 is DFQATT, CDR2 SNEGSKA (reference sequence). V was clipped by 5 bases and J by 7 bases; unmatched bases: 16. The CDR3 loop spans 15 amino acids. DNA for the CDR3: TGCAGTGCTGGGCCGGGACTAGTCACTAGTCATGAGCAGTACTTC. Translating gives CSAGPGLVTSHEQYF.

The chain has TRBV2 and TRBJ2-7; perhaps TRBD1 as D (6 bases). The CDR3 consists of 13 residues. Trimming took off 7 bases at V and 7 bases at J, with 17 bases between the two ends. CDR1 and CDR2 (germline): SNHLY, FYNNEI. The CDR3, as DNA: TGTGCCAGCAACCGGGACAATTGGAATGAGCAGTACTTC. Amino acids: CASNRDNWNEQYF.

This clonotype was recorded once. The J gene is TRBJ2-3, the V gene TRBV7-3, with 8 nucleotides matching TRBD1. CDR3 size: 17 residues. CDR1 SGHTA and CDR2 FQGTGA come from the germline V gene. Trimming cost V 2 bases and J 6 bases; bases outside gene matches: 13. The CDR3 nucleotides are TGTGCCAGCAGCTTAGGAGGACAGGGCCCCTCTGGGGATACGCAGTATTTT. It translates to CASSLGGQGPSGDTQYF.

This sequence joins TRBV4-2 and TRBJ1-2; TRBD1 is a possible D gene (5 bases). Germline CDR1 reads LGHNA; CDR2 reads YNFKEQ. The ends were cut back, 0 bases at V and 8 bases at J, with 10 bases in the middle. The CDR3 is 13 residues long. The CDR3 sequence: CASSQDLRDGYTF. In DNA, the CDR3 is TGTGCCAGCAGCCAAGATTTGAGGGACGGCTACACCTTC.

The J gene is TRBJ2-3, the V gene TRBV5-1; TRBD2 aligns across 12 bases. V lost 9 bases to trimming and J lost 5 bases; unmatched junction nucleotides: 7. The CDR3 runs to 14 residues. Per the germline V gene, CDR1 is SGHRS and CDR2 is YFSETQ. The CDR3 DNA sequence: TGCGCCACCCAGCTAGCGGGAGGGGTAGATACGCAGTATTTT. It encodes CATQLAGGVDTQYF.

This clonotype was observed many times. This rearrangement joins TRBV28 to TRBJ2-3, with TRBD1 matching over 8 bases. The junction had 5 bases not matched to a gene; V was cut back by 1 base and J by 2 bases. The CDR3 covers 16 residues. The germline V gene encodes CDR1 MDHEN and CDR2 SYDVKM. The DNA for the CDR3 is TGTGCCAGCAGTTTATCAGGGGGCGGCAACACAGATACGCAGTATTTT. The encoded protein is CASSLSGGGNTDTQYF.

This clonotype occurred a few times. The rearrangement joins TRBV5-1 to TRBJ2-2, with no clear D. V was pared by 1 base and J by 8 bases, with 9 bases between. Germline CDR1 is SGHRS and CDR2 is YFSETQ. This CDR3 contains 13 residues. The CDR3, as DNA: TGCGCCAGCAGCTTGAATGGCGGTGGGGAGCTGTTTTTT. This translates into CASSLNGGGELFF.

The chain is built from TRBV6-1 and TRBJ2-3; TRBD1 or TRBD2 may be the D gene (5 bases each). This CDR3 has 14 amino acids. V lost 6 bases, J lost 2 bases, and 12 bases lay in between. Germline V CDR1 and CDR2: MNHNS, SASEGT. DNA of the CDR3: TGTGCCAGCAGGGGGACGGGAAACACAGATACGCAGTATTTT. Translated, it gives CASRGTGNTDTQYF.

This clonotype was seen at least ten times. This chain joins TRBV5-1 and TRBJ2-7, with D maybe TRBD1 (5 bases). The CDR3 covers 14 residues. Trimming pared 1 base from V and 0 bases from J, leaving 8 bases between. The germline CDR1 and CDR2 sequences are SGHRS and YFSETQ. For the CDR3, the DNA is TGCGCCAGCAGCTTGAAGGGGAACTCCTACGAGCAGTACTTC. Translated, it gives CASSLKGNSYEQYF. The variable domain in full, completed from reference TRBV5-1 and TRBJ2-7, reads KAGVTQTPRYLIKTRGQQVTLSCSPISGHRSVSWYQQTPGQGLQFLFEYFSETQRNKGNFPGRFSGRQFSNSRSEMNVSTLELGDSALYLCASSLKGNSYEQYFGPGTRLTVT.

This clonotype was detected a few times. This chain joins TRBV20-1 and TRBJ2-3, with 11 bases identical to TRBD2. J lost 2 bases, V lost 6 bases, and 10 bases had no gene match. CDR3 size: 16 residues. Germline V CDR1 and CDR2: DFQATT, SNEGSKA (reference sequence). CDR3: CSAIYASGRPTDTQYF. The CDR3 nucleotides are TGCAGTGCCATCTACGCTAGCGGGAGGCCCACAGATACGCAGTATTTT.

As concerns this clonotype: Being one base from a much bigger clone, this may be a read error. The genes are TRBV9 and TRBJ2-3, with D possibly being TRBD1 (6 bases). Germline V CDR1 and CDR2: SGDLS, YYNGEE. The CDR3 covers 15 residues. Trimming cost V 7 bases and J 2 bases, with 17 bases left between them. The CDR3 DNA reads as TGTGCCAGCGGCCCTCGAACAGGGAACACAGATACGCAGTATTTT. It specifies CASGPRTGNTDTQYF.

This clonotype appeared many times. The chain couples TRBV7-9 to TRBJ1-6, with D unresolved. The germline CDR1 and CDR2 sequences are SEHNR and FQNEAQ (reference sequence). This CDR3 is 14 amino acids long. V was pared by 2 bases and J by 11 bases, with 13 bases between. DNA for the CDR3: TGTGCCAGCAGCTTAAGTACGAGTTATCCACCCCTCCACTTT. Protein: CASSLSTSYPPLHF.

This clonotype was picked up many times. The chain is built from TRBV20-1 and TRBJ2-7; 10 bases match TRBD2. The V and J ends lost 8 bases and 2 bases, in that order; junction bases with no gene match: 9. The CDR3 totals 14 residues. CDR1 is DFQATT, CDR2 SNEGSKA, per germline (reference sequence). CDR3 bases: TGCAGTTCGGTCAGGACTAGCGGTACCTACGAGCAGTACTTC. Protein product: CSSVRTSGTYEQYF.